The T cell receptor beta chain under discussion was sequenced for a study of T cells in tumors after PD-1 blockade. Regarding this clone: Its antigen is unidentified.

Notes on the study in general: Blood contained approximately 43% of the tumor's TCR clonotypes.

Trimming removed 4 bases from V and 7 bases from J; junction bases left unmatched: 6. Germline V lookup: CDR1 LGHNA, CDR2 YSLEER. There are 15 residues in the CDR3. Data came from immunoSEQ multiplex PCR; TCRdb stores just in-frame clones and leaves some out. The sample contains 30,000 to 35,000 clones, approximately 73% of which appear only once. The receptor was derived from a human donor with basal cell carcinoma. Sample: PBMCs, taken after anti-PD-1 treatment. The chain links TRBV4-3 to TRBJ1-6; 8 bases are shared with TRBD1. Written as DNA, the CDR3 is TGCGCCAGCAGCCCCGGACAGGGAAGAAATTCACCCCTCCACTTT. Residues: CASSPGQGRNSPLHF.